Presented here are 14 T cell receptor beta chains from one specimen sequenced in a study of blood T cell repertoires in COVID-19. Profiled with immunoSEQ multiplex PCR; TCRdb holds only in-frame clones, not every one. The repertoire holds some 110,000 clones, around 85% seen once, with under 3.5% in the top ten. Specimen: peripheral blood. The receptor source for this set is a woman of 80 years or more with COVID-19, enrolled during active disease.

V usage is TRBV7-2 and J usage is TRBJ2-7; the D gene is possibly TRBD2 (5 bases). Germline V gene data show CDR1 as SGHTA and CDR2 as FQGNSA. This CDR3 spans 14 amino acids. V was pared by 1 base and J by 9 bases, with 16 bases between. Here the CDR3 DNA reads TGTGCCAGCAGCTTAGGTCCGGCGGGCCCTAGGCAGTACTTC. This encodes CASSLGPAGPRQYF.

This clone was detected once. The CDR3 nucleotides are TGTGCCAGCAGCGACAGGGGTGTCGGGCAGCCCCAGCATTTT. It codes for CASSDRGVGQPQHF. The chain combines TRBV2 with TRBJ1-5; TRBD1 matches at 8 bases. The CDR3 spans 14 residues. The germline V gene encodes CDR1 SNHLY and CDR2 FYNNEI. V shed 6 bases and J 7 bases; nucleotides not matched to a gene: 8.

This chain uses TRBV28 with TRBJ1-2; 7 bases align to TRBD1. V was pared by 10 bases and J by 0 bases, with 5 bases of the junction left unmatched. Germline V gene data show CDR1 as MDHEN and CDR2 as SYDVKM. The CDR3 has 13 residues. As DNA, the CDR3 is TGTGCCACAAAGGACAGGACTAACTATGGCTACACCTTC. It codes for CATKDRTNYGYTF.

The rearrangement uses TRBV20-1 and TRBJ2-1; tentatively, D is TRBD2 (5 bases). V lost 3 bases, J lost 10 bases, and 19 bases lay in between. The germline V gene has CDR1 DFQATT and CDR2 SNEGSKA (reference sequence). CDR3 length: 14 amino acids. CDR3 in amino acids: CSASGGPTKGEQFF. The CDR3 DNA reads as TGCAGTGCTAGTGGCGGGCCAACTAAGGGCGAGCAGTTCTTC.

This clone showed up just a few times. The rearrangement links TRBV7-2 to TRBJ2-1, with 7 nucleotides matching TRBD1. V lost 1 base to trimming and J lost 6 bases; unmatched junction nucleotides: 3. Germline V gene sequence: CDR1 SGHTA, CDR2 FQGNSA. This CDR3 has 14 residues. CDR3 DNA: TGTGCCAGCAGCTTAGACAACAGGGGCAATGAGCAGTTCTTC. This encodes CASSLDNRGNEQFF.

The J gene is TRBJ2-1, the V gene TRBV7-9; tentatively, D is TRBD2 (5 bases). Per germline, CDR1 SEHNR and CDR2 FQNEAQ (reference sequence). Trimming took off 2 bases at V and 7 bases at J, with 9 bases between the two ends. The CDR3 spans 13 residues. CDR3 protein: CASSLSGGNEQFF. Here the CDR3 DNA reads TGTGCCAGCAGCTTAAGTGGCGGGAATGAGCAGTTCTTC.

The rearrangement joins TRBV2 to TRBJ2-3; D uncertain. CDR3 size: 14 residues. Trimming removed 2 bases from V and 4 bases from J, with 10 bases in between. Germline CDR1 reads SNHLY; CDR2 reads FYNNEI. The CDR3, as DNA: TGTGCCAGCAGTGAAACGGCTAGTGCAGATACGCAGTATTTT. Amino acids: CASSETASADTQYF.

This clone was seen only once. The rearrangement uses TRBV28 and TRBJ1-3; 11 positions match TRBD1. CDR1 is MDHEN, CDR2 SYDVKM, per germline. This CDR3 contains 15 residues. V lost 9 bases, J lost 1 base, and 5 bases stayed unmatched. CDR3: CASFGQGASGNTIYF. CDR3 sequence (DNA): TGTGCCAGTTTTGGACAGGGGGCATCTGGAAACACCATATATTTT.

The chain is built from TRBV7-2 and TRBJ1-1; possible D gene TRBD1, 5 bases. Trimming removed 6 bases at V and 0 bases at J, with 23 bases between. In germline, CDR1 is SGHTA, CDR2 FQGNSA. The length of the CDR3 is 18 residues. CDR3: CASSLRHQGQTLNTEAFF. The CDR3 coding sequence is TGTGCCAGCAGTCTTAGACATCAGGGTCAAACACTGAACACTGAAGCTTTCTTT.

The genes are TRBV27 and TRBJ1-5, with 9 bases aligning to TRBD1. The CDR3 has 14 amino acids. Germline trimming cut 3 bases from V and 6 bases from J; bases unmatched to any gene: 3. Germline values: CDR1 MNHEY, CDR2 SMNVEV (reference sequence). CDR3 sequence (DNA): TGTGCCAGCAGTTTCACAGGGGGCGGTCAGCCCCAGCATTTT. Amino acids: CASSFTGGGQPQHF.

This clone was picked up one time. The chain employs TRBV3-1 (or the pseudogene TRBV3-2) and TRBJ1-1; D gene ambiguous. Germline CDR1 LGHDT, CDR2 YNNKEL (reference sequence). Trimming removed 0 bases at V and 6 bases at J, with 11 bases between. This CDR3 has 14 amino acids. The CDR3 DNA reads TGTGCCAGCAGCCAAGATAATCGGCAGGCTGAAGCTTTCTTT. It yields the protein CASSQDNRQAEAFF.

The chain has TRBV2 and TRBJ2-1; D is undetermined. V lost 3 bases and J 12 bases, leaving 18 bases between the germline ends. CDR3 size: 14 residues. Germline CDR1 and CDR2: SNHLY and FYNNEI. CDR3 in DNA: TGTGCCAGCAGTGATATAACGTTTGCGAGATGGCAGTTCTTC. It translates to CASSDITFARWQFF.

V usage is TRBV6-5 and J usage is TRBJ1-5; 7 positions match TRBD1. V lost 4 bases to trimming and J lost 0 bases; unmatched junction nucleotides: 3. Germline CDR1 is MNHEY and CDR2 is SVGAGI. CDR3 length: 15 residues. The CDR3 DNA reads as TGTGCCAGCAGTTTAGCAGGGGGTAGCAATCAGCCCCAGCATTTT. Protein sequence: CASSLAGGSNQPQHF.

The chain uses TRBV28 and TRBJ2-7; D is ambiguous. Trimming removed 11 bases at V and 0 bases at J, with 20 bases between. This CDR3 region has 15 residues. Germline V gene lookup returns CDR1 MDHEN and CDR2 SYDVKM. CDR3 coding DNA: TGTGCCTTTCCCCAAGAGGTACCCCGCTCCTACGAGCAGTACTTC. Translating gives CAFPQEVPRSYEQYF.